This record concerns one TCR beta chain sequence. Other DNA sequences within the sample encode an identical CDR3. Patients from Seattle were sampled longitudinally, starting during active infection. CDR1 is LGHNA and CDR2 is YSLEER in the germline V gene. The germline V and J ends were trimmed by 3 bases and 3 bases, with 24 bases remaining between them. The CDR3 sequence is 18 residues long. The data are from a study of blood T cell repertoires in COVID-19. Study-wide background: Sites across the United States, Italy and Spain contributed samples from acute and convalescent COVID-19. Nucleic acid was either cDNA or gDNA, and it came from T cells, B-cell-depleted T cells, or PBMCs.

Assay: immunoSEQ multiplex PCR; the TCRdb copy retains only in-frame clones and omits some. The profile shows fewer than 65,000 clones, approximately 80% of them singletons. The sequencing sample was made of peripheral blood. The chain uses TRBV4-3 and TRBJ2-7; D is possibly TRBD1 (7 bases). The receptor was isolated from a man aged 25 to 40 with COVID-19, enrolled during active disease. The CDR3 DNA sequence: TGCGCCAGCAGCCAGGATCCGCCCGTCGGGCAGGGGGGCTACGAGCAGTACTTC. It encodes CASSQDPPVGQGGYEQYF.